This T cell receptor beta chain was recorded in a study of sequential checkpoint blockade in melanoma (dated by TCRdb to the late 2010s). Turning to the overall study: In a 1:1 randomization, patients received either first-line nivolumab then ipilimumab (arm A) or ipilimumab then nivolumab (arm B). Maintenance nivolumab was given following each of the two trial sequences. DNA from 91 pretreatment melanoma tumor samples underwent TCRbeta immunosequencing. Matched tumor biopsies were taken from approximately 20 patients before treatment and at week 13, after single-agent nivolumab (arm A) or ipilimumab (arm B). The same lesion was the source of about 86% of the matched pre- and post-treatment tumor biopsy pairs.

As to this clone: Its antigen is currently not known. No much larger clone exists at a distance of one base, and base qualities are not known.

This specimen's treatment or condition label, interpreted: randomized to nivolumab then ipilimumab (arm A) or the reverse (arm B). Prior DNA-damaging chemotherapy had not been received by any trial patient. Samples came from patients with melanoma in CheckMate 064, a randomized, open-label phase II trial of sequential checkpoint blockade. Genomic DNA from formalin-fixed paraffin-embedded (FFPE) tissue samples served as the input for tumor TCR sequencing. The germline V gene supplies CDR1 SQVTM and CDR2 ANQGSEA. Compared with germline, V lacks 4 bases and J lacks 3 bases; bases without a gene match: 0. Counted from cysteine to phenylalanine, this CDR3 has 13 amino acids. Here the CDR3 DNA is all that survives: 39 bases in frame from base 1. The immunoSEQ Assay was used to immunosequence TCRbeta CDR3 regions from genomic DNA. Before high-throughput sequencing, the genomic DNA was amplified using bias-controlled multiplex PCR. The source study handled its data this way. To quantify the absolute abundance of each unique TCRbeta CDR3 region, the sequences were collapsed and filtered. Clonality, defined as 1 minus Pielou's evenness, was calculated using only productive rearrangements. Tumor T-cell fraction was computed by normalizing TCRbeta template counts to usable DNA, estimated from several housekeeping genes. A previously published method was used to identify clones whose frequencies were significantly greater in on-treatment samples than in baseline samples. This immuneACCESS table, as held by TCRdb, lists in-frame sequences with V and J called but not all clones. Of the missing ones, under half trace to an unresolved V gene in checked studies; the others have no known cause. From that table come the V and J calls and clone size; the DNA was used to work out D and trimming. The sample includes thousands of clones, with roughly a quarter observed a single time. Roughly 15% of the sample is taken by the ten largest.

What the research found in general, with its limitations: The model for predicting response that combines TCR metrics with mutation burden needs to be validated in larger, independent patient cohorts. Achieving clinical benefit was about 30 times more likely for patients whose tumor T-cell fraction and clonality increased by week 13. Small sample sizes and reduced statistical power limited the analyses of tumor T-cell fraction within each arm. Among patients in the nivolumab-first arm (arm A), tumor TIL clonality before treatment was associated with response (P = .04). Tumor T-cell fraction and clonality were found to correlate with PD-L1 staining and CD8+ T-cell counts but not with mutational load.

Material: tumor tissue (inferred from file names), obtained from a patient given nivolumab and ipilimumab in sequence. The chain employs TRBV29-1 and TRBJ2-5; 12 of the junction bases match TRBD2. The sequence came from a human donor with melanoma. CDR3 sequence: CSVGTSGKETQYF. The bases read TGCAGCGTTGGGACTAGCGGGAAAGAGACCCAGTACTTC.